The 24 T cell receptor beta chains below were found in one sample sequenced in a study of blood T cell repertoires in COVID-19. Here immunoSEQ multiplex PCR was the method, and the copy in TCRdb shows in-frame clones only, minus some. The data show over 200,000 clones, nearly 90% seen once. The sequenced material came from peripheral blood. The receptors derive from a woman under 30 who had recovered from COVID-19.

The chain recombines TRBV18 with TRBJ1-1; 8 bases match TRBD1. The V gene's germline CDR1 is KGHSH and CDR2 LQKENI. Trimming took 5 bases from V and 2 from J; bases not matched to a gene: 10. This CDR3 is 16 amino acids long. The CDR3 sequence is CASSGPGQEFNTEAFF. CDR3 DNA: TGTGCCAGCTCAGGGCCGGGACAGGAGTTTAACACTGAAGCTTTCTTT.

This clone was observed a single time. The chain has TRBV29-1 and TRBJ1-5; 8 bases match TRBD1. CDR1 is SQVTM, CDR2 ANQGSEA, per germline. This CDR3 region has 13 residues. The V gene end was trimmed by 7 bases and the J gene end by 3 bases; junction bases not matched to a gene: 5. CDR3: CSAGGQFNQPQHF. CDR3 DNA: TGCAGCGCAGGGGGCCAATTCAATCAGCCCCAGCATTTT.

The rearrangement joins TRBV19 to TRBJ1-4, with D uncertain. The CDR3 sequence is 12 residues long. V gave up 7 bases and J gave up 15 bases, with 18 bases separating them. Germline V gene lookup returns CDR1 LNHDA and CDR2 SQIVND (reference sequence). Here the CDR3 DNA reads TGTGCCAGTAACCCCCCGGGGTACCCCTTGTTTTTT. Residues: CASNPPGYPLFF.

This sequence joins TRBV5-4 and TRBJ1-3; TRBD1 might be the D (6 bases). The germline V and J ends were trimmed by 1 base and 2 bases, with 7 bases remaining between them. This CDR3 spans 14 amino acids. Germline lookup yields CDR1 SGHNT and CDR2 YYREEE (reference sequence). CDR3 loop: CASSLNRAGNTIYF. In DNA form, the CDR3 reads TGTGCCAGCAGCTTGAACAGGGCTGGAAACACCATATATTTT.

This chain links TRBV10-3 with TRBJ2-7; 10 bases align to TRBD2. The V segment lost 3 bases and the J segment 2 bases; nucleotides outside the gene matches: 4. Germline CDR1 is ENHRY and CDR2 is SYGVKD. The CDR3 extends over 15 amino acids. This CDR3 is CAISELLAGPYEQYF. CDR3 bases: TGTGCCATCAGTGAATTACTAGCGGGACCCTACGAGCAGTACTTC.

The table lists this clone with a few counts. CDR3 loop: CSARDFEAFF. The CDR3 DNA reads as TGCAGTGCTAGGGACTTTGAAGCTTTCTTT. V and J are TRBV20-1 and TRBJ1-1; D is uncertain. Deletions cut 3 bases from V and 7 bases from J, with 6 bases between. The germline V gene encodes CDR1 DFQATT and CDR2 SNEGSKA (reference sequence). The CDR3 runs to 10 residues.

This clone was counted a few times. The gene calls are TRBV6-4 and TRBJ2-1, with TRBD1 matching over 9 bases. This CDR3 spans 14 amino acids. Germline V gives CDR1 MRHNA, CDR2 SNTAGT. Trimming removed 0 bases from V and 6 bases from J; junction bases left unmatched: 0. In nucleotides, the CDR3 is TGTGCCAGCAGTGACTCGACAGGGGGCAATGAGCAGTTCTTC. It is translated as CASSDSTGGNEQFF.

The chain couples TRBV5-1 to TRBJ2-3; D is unclear. Germline values: CDR1 SGHRS, CDR2 YFSETQ. Trimming left V 1 base short and J 0 bases short, with 6 bases between. The length of the CDR3 is 14 residues. This CDR3 is CASSLTHSTDTQYF. The CDR3 DNA reads TGCGCCAGCAGCTTGACTCATAGCACAGATACGCAGTATTTT.

The CDR3 protein is CASSLEGLVHEQFF. The DNA of the CDR3 is TGCGCCAGCAGCTTGGAGGGACTAGTCCATGAGCAGTTCTTC. The J gene is TRBJ2-1, the V gene TRBV5-1; 8 bases map to TRBD2. The CDR3 is made up of 14 amino acids. The germline CDR1 and CDR2 sequences are SGHRS and YFSETQ. V was pared by 0 bases and J by 8 bases, with 4 bases of the junction left unmatched.

The chain is built from TRBV7-6 and TRBJ2-6, with TRBD1 matching 7 bases. The CDR3 contains 18 residues. Germline V gene lookup returns CDR1 SGHVS and CDR2 FNYEAQ. Trimming took 2 bases from V and 0 from J; bases not matched to a gene: 7. Here the CDR3 reads CASSLSRDSTSGANVLTF. The CDR3 DNA reads TGTGCCAGCAGCTTAAGCAGGGACAGCACCTCTGGGGCCAACGTCCTGACTTTC. The full variable domain, in which reference TRBV7-6 and TRBJ2-6 provide the parts outside the CDR3, is GAGVSQSPRYKVTKRGQDVALRCDPISGHVSLYWYRQALGQGPEFLTYFNYEAQQDKSGLPNDRFSAERPEGSISTLTIQRTEQRDSAMYRCASSLSRDSTSGANVLTFGAGSRLTVL.

V usage is TRBV7-2 and J usage is TRBJ2-5; TRBD2 aligns across 10 bases. Germline V gives CDR1 SGHTA, CDR2 FQGNSA. The CDR3 spans 15 residues. The J segment lost 7 bases and the V segment lost 11 bases, leaving 16 bases of the junction unmatched. The CDR3 DNA reads as TGTGCCGTAACGGGGACTAGCGCCCTTTTTGGGACCCAGTACTTC. Encoded protein: CAVTGTSALFGTQYF.

The genes are TRBV30 and TRBJ1-1, with 9 bases matching TRBD1. V dropped 8 bases and J dropped 0; count of bases not matched to a gene: 7. CDR3 length: 14 residues. The germline CDR1 and CDR2 sequences are GTSNPN and SVGIG (reference sequence). The CDR3 protein is CARTGTGMNTEAFF. The DNA for the CDR3 is TGTGCCCGAACCGGGACAGGGATGAACACTGAAGCTTTCTTT. Complete variable domain (other parts from reference TRBV30 and TRBJ1-1): SQTIHQWPATLVQPVGSPLSLECTVEGTSNPNLYWYRQAAGRGLQLLFYSVGIGQISSEVPQNLSASRPQDRQFILSSKKLLLSDSGFYLCARTGTGMNTEAFFGQGTRLTVV.

This clone was recorded a few times. The gene calls are TRBV10-1 and TRBJ1-5, with D tentatively TRBD1 (5 bases). The CDR3 runs to 17 residues. CDR1 is WNHNN, CDR2 SYGVQD, per germline (reference sequence). The germline V and J ends were trimmed by 4 bases and 4 bases, with 20 bases remaining between them. This chain's CDR3 is CASSVSRATPDNQPQHF. CDR3 nucleotide sequence: TGCGCCAGCAGTGTATCCAGGGCCACGCCCGATAATCAGCCCCAGCATTTT.

This clone was counted a single time. The rearrangement joins TRBV27 to TRBJ2-5; 10 bases map to TRBD2. The length of the CDR3 is 15 residues. The trim removed 2 bases at V and 5 bases at J, leaving 5 bases unmatched. Germline CDR1 reads MNHEY; CDR2 reads SMNVEV (reference sequence). The chain's CDR3 is CASSLLGSGGETQYF. The DNA of the CDR3 is TGTGCCAGCAGTTTACTGGGTAGCGGGGGGGAGACCCAGTACTTC.

The gene calls are TRBV4-1 and TRBJ2-5; 7 bases match TRBD2. CDR1 and CDR2 from the germline V gene are MGHRA and YSYEKL. The CDR3 is made up of 14 amino acids. V trimming: 3 bases; J trimming: 1 base; junction bases outside the gene matches: 2. DNA for the CDR3: TGCGCCAGCAGCCAGGAGCGGGGCCAAGAGACCCAGTACTTC. Its protein product is CASSQERGQETQYF.

The chain employs TRBV9 and TRBJ2-1, with D perhaps TRBD2 (6 bases). The CDR3 is 15 amino acids. Per the germline V gene, CDR1 is SGDLS and CDR2 is YYNGEE. V was pared by 0 bases and J by 8 bases, with 15 bases between. In nucleotides, the CDR3 is TGTGCCAGCAGCGTAGACCCAGGGCGGGACGATGAGCAGTTCTTC. Translation: CASSVDPGRDDEQFF.

The J gene is TRBJ2-1, the V gene TRBV6-2 or TRBV6-3; 9 nucleotides agree with TRBD1. This CDR3 region has 11 residues. Germline V gene lookup returns CDR1 MNHEY and CDR2 SVGEGT. V lost 2 bases, J lost 14 bases, and 1 base stayed unmatched. CDR3 residues: CASSYGQGKFF. The CDR3, as DNA: TGTGCCAGCAGTTACGGACAGGGGAAGTTCTTC.

V usage is TRBV18 and J usage is TRBJ1-5; D perhaps matches TRBD1 (5 bases). The CDR3 consists of 17 residues. The V gene lost 3 bases and the J gene lost 2 bases, with 17 bases spanning the gap. Germline lookup yields CDR1 KGHSH and CDR2 LQKENI. The CDR3 spells CASSPRATGDGNQPQHF. As DNA, the CDR3 is TGTGCCAGCTCACCGAGAGCCACAGGCGATGGCAATCAGCCCCAGCATTTT.

This clone was picked up a small number of times. The chain links TRBV6-5 to TRBJ2-7, with TRBD2 matching 7 bases. From germline, CDR1 is MNHEY and CDR2 SVGAGI. Unmatched junction bases numbered 5, after V lost 5 bases and J lost 4 bases. CDR3 size: 13 residues. The CDR3 reads CASSPYGGYEQYF. DNA of the CDR3: TGTGCCAGCAGTCCTTACGGGGGGTACGAGCAGTACTTC.

This rearrangement joins TRBV7-6 to TRBJ2-3, with 7 bases fitting TRBD2. This CDR3 spans 15 amino acids. Trimming removed 5 bases from V and 3 bases from J; junction bases left unmatched: 8. Germline-derived CDR1 and CDR2 are SGHVS and FNYEAQ. Here the CDR3 reads CASSGRGGVTDTQYF. The CDR3 DNA reads TGTGCCAGCAGCGGGAGGGGAGGGGTGACAGATACGCAGTATTTT.

The V gene is TRBV7-2, the J gene TRBJ2-2, with D perhaps matching TRBD2 (6 bases). CDR3 length: 14 residues. Germline CDR1 is SGHTA and CDR2 is FQGNSA. CDR3 DNA sequence: TGTGGGGGCCGGGACTCCGCCCACACCGGGGAGCTGTTTTTT. It codes for CGGRDSAHTGELFF.

The V call is TRBV7-3, the J call TRBJ2-6; D call uncertain. The germline V and J ends were trimmed by 5 bases and 0 bases, with 8 bases remaining between them. The CDR3 has 15 residues. In germline, CDR1 is SGHTA, CDR2 FQGTGA. The CDR3 nucleotides read TGTGCCAGCAGCCAACAGCTCTCTGGGGCCAACGTCCTGACTTTC. Residues: CASSQQLSGANVLTF.

In this sample, this clone turned up once. The DNA of the CDR3 is TGTGCCACCAGCTCCCGCTTGGGCGGGGTCTACAATGAGCAGTTCTTC. This codes for CATSSRLGGVYNEQFF. The chain employs TRBV15 and TRBJ2-1, with D possibly being TRBD2 (6 bases). The CDR3 has 16 residues. The V end was cut by 5 bases, the J end by 3 bases, with 17 bases between. Germline CDR1 LNHNV, CDR2 YYDKDF (reference sequence).

This chain joins TRBV6-5 and TRBJ2-1; D is unclear. The CDR3 is made up of 13 amino acids. Germline V gene sequence: CDR1 MNHEY, CDR2 SVGAGI. V gave up 4 bases and J gave up 1 base, with 5 bases separating them. The CDR3 nucleotides are TGTGCCAGCAGTTCTCGGTCCTACAATGAGCAGTTCTTC. Residues: CASSSRSYNEQFF.